The 10 T cell receptor beta chains below come from one sample, sequenced in a study of CD8+ T cells in alopecia areata. The authors extracted RNA and reverse transcribed it into cDNA as the sequencing template. Sequencing used immunoSEQ multiplex PCR; TCRdb keeps in-frame clones, though not all of them. The sample has about 200,000 clones; about 61% are singletons. The sample comprised CD8+ T cells sorted from blood. Every receptor here comes from a human donor in good health.

The chain links TRBV2 to TRBJ1-2; D not certain. There are 12 residues in the CDR3. The germline gives CDR1 SNHLY, CDR2 FYNNEI. Trimming cost V 8 bases and J 10 bases, with 17 bases left between them. CDR3: CASDSINEDYTF. The CDR3 region has the DNA TGTGCCAGCGACTCGATAAACGAGGACTACACCTTC.

The chain recombines TRBV29-1 with TRBJ1-3; the D is unclear. This CDR3 spans 13 amino acids. Germline V CDR1 and CDR2: SQVTM, ANQGSEA. With 4 bases removed from V and 0 bases from J, the gap between germline ends came to 7 bases. CDR3 nucleotides: TGCAGCGTTGTTGGCGACTCTGGAAACACCATATATTTT. This sequence encodes CSVVGDSGNTIYF.

This clone was picked up a small number of times. The chain is built from TRBV29-1 and TRBJ2-3, with TRBD2 matching 11 bases. In germline, CDR1 is SQVTM, CDR2 ANQGSEA. The CDR3 is made up of 14 amino acids. The V and J ends lost 4 bases and 6 bases, in that order; junction bases with no gene match: 6. The CDR3 is CSVGPLAGVDTQYF. CDR3 bases: TGCAGCGTTGGCCCACTAGCGGGGGTGGATACGCAGTATTTT.

The chain links TRBV29-1 to TRBJ2-1, with D perhaps being TRBD1 or TRBD2 (6 bases each). The CDR3 totals 11 residues. The V gene lost 7 bases and the J gene lost 10 bases, with 14 bases spanning the gap. Germline loops: CDR1 SQVTM, CDR2 ANQGSEA. The CDR3 DNA reads as TGCAGCGCCCCGACTAGGGGGGAGCAGTTCTTC. Amino acid sequence: CSAPTRGEQFF.

V gene TRBV15 combines with J gene TRBJ2-7; D not resolved. Trimming cost V 0 bases and J 6 bases, with 15 bases left between them. Per germline, CDR1 LNHNV and CDR2 YYDKDF (reference sequence). The CDR3 loop spans 15 amino acids. The CDR3 DNA is TGTGCCACCAGCAGAGATCGGGTTGGGCAGAGCGAGCAGTACTTC. As protein: CATSRDRVGQSEQYF. The full variable domain, with the rest looked up from reference TRBV15 and TRBJ2-7, is DAMVIQNPRYQVTQFGKPVTLSCSQTLNHNVMYWYQQKSSQAPKLLFHYYDKDFNNEADTPDNFQSRRPNTSFCFLDIRSPGLGDTAMYLCATSRDRVGQSEQYFGPGTRLTVT.

This clone was seen only once. This chain connects TRBV30 to TRBJ1-1; D is possibly TRBD1 (6 bases). The CDR3 is 12 residues long. The ends were cut back, 6 bases at V and 5 bases at J, with 13 bases in the middle. Germline lookup yields CDR1 GTSNPN and CDR2 SVGIG (reference sequence). The CDR3 DNA follows: TGTGCCTGCCCAAATCAGGGGACTGAAGCTTTCTTT. Protein product: CACPNQGTEAFF.

This chain joins TRBV27 and TRBJ2-1; D is uncertain. Trimming took 8 bases from V and 0 from J, leaving 8 bases between them. CDR1 and CDR2 (germline): MNHEY, SMNVEV (reference sequence). The CDR3 is made up of 13 amino acids. The CDR3 region is CASGASSYNEQFF. The DNA of the CDR3 is TGTGCCAGCGGCGCGAGCTCCTACAATGAGCAGTTCTTC.

The genes are TRBV4-1 and TRBJ1-1; D is unresolved. Looked up from germline, CDR1 is MGHRA and CDR2 is YSYEKL. V gave up 4 bases and J gave up 1 base, with 13 bases separating them. The CDR3 contains 15 residues. CDR3 amino acids: CASSLAGSTNTEAFF. The CDR3 nucleotides read TGCGCCAGCAGCCTCGCGGGCAGCACGAACACTGAAGCTTTCTTT.

The chain carries TRBV6-5 and TRBJ2-2; 10 bases are shared with TRBD1. This CDR3 has 16 amino acids. Germline loops: CDR1 MNHEY, CDR2 SVGAGI. The J segment lost 6 bases and the V segment lost 0 bases, leaving 4 bases of the junction unmatched. The DNA for the CDR3 is TGTGCCAGCAGTTACTCCGGGACAGGGGTGGCCGGGGAGCTGTTTTTT. This translates into CASSYSGTGVAGELFF.

V gene TRBV5-1 combines with J gene TRBJ1-5, with 8 bases lining up with TRBD1. The CDR3 runs 15 residues. V shed 4 bases, J shed 7 bases, and the junction held 10 bases outside the gene matches. Germline V gene data show CDR1 as SGHRS and CDR2 as YFSETQ. The CDR3 bases are TGCGCCAGCAGCCGACTGGACAGGGTGGAACAGCCCCAGCATTTT. Amino acid sequence: CASSRLDRVEQPQHF. Full variable domain (remainder filled in from reference TRBV5-1 and TRBJ1-5): KAGVTQTPRYLIKTRGQQVTLSCSPISGHRSVSWYQQTPGQGLQFLFEYFSETQRNKGNFPGRFSGRQFSNSRSEMNVSTLELGDSALYLCASSRLDRVEQPQHFGDGTRLSIL.